A single sample is the source of the 25 T cell receptor beta chains below, sequenced in a study of T cells in Graves' hyperthyroidism and ophthalmopathy. TCR beta CDR3 region amplification was performed from RNA transcripts. During a first-round RT-PCR of the TCR CDR3, the HTBI primer set was used. TCRdb reprocessed the multiplex PCR reads via MiXCR and lists one record per CDR3 protein. This sample has 500,000 to 750,000 distinct CDR3 sequences, with around 14% found just once. Source material: blood. The receptors were sampled from a woman in her twenties or thirties with Graves' hyperthyroidism.

This clonotype has more than one count but fewer than ten. Here the CDR3 reads CASSDPGGLETQYF. In nucleotides, the CDR3 is TGTGCCAGCAGTGATCCGGGAGGGCTTGAGACCCAGTACTTC. This rearrangement joins TRBV6-1 to TRBJ2-5; 8 bases line up with TRBD2. Germline V CDR1 and CDR2: MNHNS, SASEGT. CDR3 size: 14 residues. J was trimmed by 5 bases and V by 3 bases; bases with no gene match: 5.

This clonotype was counted many times. The chain uses TRBV28 and TRBJ2-5; 11 bases fit TRBD2. V was pared by 8 bases and J by 2 bases, with 4 bases of the junction left unmatched. The germline V gene encodes CDR1 MDHEN and CDR2 SYDVKM. CDR3 size: 14 residues. This CDR3 is CASDGTSGQETQYF. The CDR3 nucleotides read TGTGCCAGCGACGGGACTAGCGGACAAGAGACCCAGTACTTC.

This clonotype was seen only a few times. The CDR3 DNA sequence: TGCAGCGTTGTAAAAGGGTATGGCTACACCTTC. It specifies CSVVKGYGYTF. The chain recombines TRBV29-1 with TRBJ1-2; no clear D. V was pared by 4 bases and J by 5 bases, with 8 bases between. Germline CDR1 SQVTM, CDR2 ANQGSEA. This CDR3 region has 11 residues.

This chain links TRBV10-1 with TRBJ2-2; 9 positions match TRBD2. Unmatched junction bases numbered 6, after V lost 3 bases and J lost 1 base. In germline, CDR1 is WNHNN, CDR2 SYGVQD (reference sequence). CDR3 size: 17 residues. The CDR3 DNA reads TGCGCCAGCAGTGATTTTGCGGGAGGGATGAACACCGGGGAGCTGTTTTTT. It yields the protein CASSDFAGGMNTGELFF.

This clonotype was detected ten times or more. The genes are TRBV30 and TRBJ1-1, with D unresolved. V gave up 4 bases and J gave up 3 bases, with 6 bases separating them. Germline V CDR1 and CDR2: GTSNPN, SVGIG (reference sequence). This CDR3 is built from 11 residues. The CDR3 nucleotides read TGTGCCTGGATGTGGGACACTGAAGCTTTCTTT. Translation gives CAWMWDTEAFF.

This clonotype showed up many times. The chain recombines TRBV27 with TRBJ2-7; 10 nucleotides match TRBD2. With V trimmed by 2 bases and J by 4 bases, 8 bases remained unmatched. The CDR3 totals 16 residues. Germline CDR1 MNHEY, CDR2 SMNVEV (reference sequence). Here the CDR3 reads CASSLRASGSIYEQYF. For the CDR3, the DNA is TGTGCCAGCAGTTTAAGGGCTAGCGGGAGTATTTACGAGCAGTACTTC.

The chain recombines TRBV9 with TRBJ2-1; 10 bases agree with TRBD2. Germline V lookup: CDR1 SGDLS, CDR2 YYNGEE. The length of the CDR3 is 16 residues. J lost 3 bases, V lost 3 bases, and 6 bases had no gene match. CDR3 nucleotides: TGTGCCAGCAGCGGATTAACTAGCGGGGTCTACAATGAGCAGTTCTTC. Its translation is CASSGLTSGVYNEQFF. The full variable domain, with the rest looked up from reference TRBV9 and TRBJ2-1, is DSGVTQTPKHLITATGQRVTLRCSPRSGDLSVYWYQQSLDQGLQFLIQYYNGEERAKGNILERFSAQQFPDLHSELNLSSLELGDSALYFCASSGLTSGVYNEQFFGPGTRLTVL.

The V gene is TRBV5-6, the J gene TRBJ2-1; a weak D match, TRBD1 (6 bases). Per germline, CDR1 SGHDT and CDR2 YYEEEE. The CDR3 length is 13 residues. V gave up 3 bases and J gave up 2 bases, with 6 bases separating them. For the CDR3, the DNA is TGTGCCAGCAGCTGGACAGCCTACAATGAGCAGTTCTTC. Translation gives CASSWTAYNEQFF.

This clonotype was found many times. The chain joins TRBV12-3 or TRBV12-4 to TRBJ2-7; weak D call: TRBD1 (5 bases). The CDR3 has 14 residues. V shed 3 bases and J shed 1 base, with 10 bases lying between them. The CDR3 sequence: CASSFRVRSYEQYF. The CDR3 nucleotides read TGTGCCAGCAGTTTCAGGGTTCGGTCCTACGAGCAGTACTTC.

This clonotype was found many times. The rearrangement joins TRBV5-1 to TRBJ2-2; 8 bases line up with TRBD1. With 0 bases clipped from V and 5 bases from J, the junction kept 3 bases outside the gene matches. The CDR3 consists of 15 residues. Germline loops: CDR1 SGHRS, CDR2 YFSETQ. Written as DNA, the CDR3 is TGCGCCAGCAGCTTGGCAGGGGGCGCGACCGGGGAGCTGTTTTTT. Its protein product is CASSLAGGATGELFF.

There are a few counts of this clonotype. At one boundary the junction diverges from the germline segment, which might be a read error. The V gene is TRBV13, the J gene TRBJ2-2; perhaps TRBD2 as D (6 bases). This CDR3 region has 17 residues. CDR1 and CDR2 (germline): PRHDT, FYEKMQ (reference sequence). The CDR3 spells CASSVGSGAANTGELFF. The CDR3, as DNA: TGTGCCAGCAGCGTAGGGTCGGGAGCCGCGAACACCGGGGAGCTGTTTTTT.

At least ten counts were recorded for this clonotype. The chain couples TRBV2 to TRBJ1-2; D remains unclear. V gave up 4 bases and J gave up 5 bases, with 8 bases separating them. Germline V lookup: CDR1 SNHLY, CDR2 FYNNEI. The length of the CDR3 is 12 residues. The CDR3 DNA reads as TGTGCCAGCAGTGGGCAGGAATATGGCTACACCTTC. Translated, it gives CASSGQEYGYTF.

Many counts were recorded for this clonotype. CDR3 region: CAIRTGRTDSNQPQHF. CDR3 DNA sequence: TGCGCCATACGGACAGGGAGAACCGATAGCAATCAGCCCCAGCATTTT. The rearrangement joins TRBV10-1 to TRBJ1-5; 8 nucleotides match TRBD1. CDR1 is WNHNN and CDR2 is SYGVQD in the germline V gene (reference sequence). V lost 10 bases and J lost 0; bases outside the gene matches: 11. The CDR3 covers 16 residues.

In this sample, this clonotype turned up many times. The chain has TRBV12-3 or TRBV12-4 and TRBJ1-1, with D possibly being TRBD1 (5 bases). The CDR3 has 14 residues. Trimming shortened V by 6 bases and J by 0 bases, and 11 bases separated the two germline ends. The CDR3 coding sequence is TGTGCCAGCAGCCCGGGACGAATGAACACTGAAGCTTTCTTT. It specifies CASSPGRMNTEAFF.

This clonotype came up a few times. This chain joins TRBV18 and TRBJ2-1; D gene uncertain. There are 12 residues in the CDR3. Germline CDR1 and CDR2: KGHSH and LQKENI. The V gene lost 6 bases and the J gene lost 13 bases, with 16 bases spanning the gap. CDR3 bases: TGTGCCAGCTCCCGCGACTTAGGTCAACAGTTCTTC. Its translation is CASSRDLGQQFF.

This clonotype occurred many times. The CDR3 bases are TGTGCCAGCAGTCCTGATAGCCCGAACACTGAAGCTTTCTTT. Encoded protein: CASSPDSPNTEAFF. V is TRBV27 and J is TRBJ1-1, with D hard to call. The germline V gene encodes CDR1 MNHEY and CDR2 SMNVEV (reference sequence). The germline V and J ends were trimmed by 5 bases and 1 base, with 11 bases remaining between them. This CDR3 has 14 amino acids.

This clonotype was picked up many times. J is TRBJ1-3 and V is TRBV20-1; D ambiguous. The V end was cut by 1 base, the J end by 4 bases, with 5 bases between. Per the germline V gene, CDR1 is DFQATT and CDR2 is SNEGSKA (reference sequence). The CDR3 has 12 residues. For the CDR3, the DNA is TGCAGTGCTAGAGTGGGCGGAAACACCATATATTTT. Translated: CSARVGGNTIYF.

In its sample, this clonotype was seen many times. The chain employs TRBV7-8 and TRBJ2-1; 7 bases map to TRBD1. Germline assignment: CDR1 SGHVS and CDR2 FQNEAQ. The CDR3 contains 17 residues. Germline trimming cut 2 bases from V and 2 bases from J; bases unmatched to any gene: 9. CDR3 in amino acids: CASSLPMTGQTYNEQFF. CDR3 DNA sequence: TGTGCCAGCAGCTTACCGATGACAGGGCAAACCTACAATGAGCAGTTCTTC.

This clonotype was seen at least ten times. J is TRBJ2-1 and V is TRBV2, with D maybe TRBD2 (6 bases). Germline CDR1 and CDR2: SNHLY and FYNNEI. The germline V and J ends were trimmed by 1 base and 0 bases, with 10 bases remaining between them. CDR3 length: 16 residues. The CDR3 DNA sequence: TGTGCCAGCAGTGAAGACTTAGCGGCCTCCTACAATGAGCAGTTCTTC. Its protein product is CASSEDLAASYNEQFF.

This clonotype was observed a handful of times. The J gene is TRBJ1-1, the V gene TRBV9; 8 bases are a match to TRBD1. The germline V gene has CDR1 SGDLS and CDR2 YYNGEE. This CDR3 is 15 amino acids long. Trimming removed 0 bases from V and 4 bases from J; junction bases left unmatched: 5. CDR3 region: CASSVDGTGGTEAFF. The CDR3 DNA is TGTGCCAGCAGCGTAGATGGGACAGGCGGCACTGAAGCTTTCTTT.

This clonotype was counted between two and nine times. This chain uses TRBV28 with TRBJ2-3; 7 bases are a match to TRBD1. CDR3 length equals 18 residues. Trimming cost V 6 bases and J 2 bases; bases outside gene matches: 17. Germline V gives CDR1 MDHEN, CDR2 SYDVKM. This CDR3 is CASSLDQNPGQHTDTQYF. In DNA, the CDR3 is TGTGCCAGCAGCTTGGATCAAAATCCGGGACAGCACACAGATACGCAGTATTTT.

The chain uses TRBV20-1 and TRBJ1-5; 7 positions agree with TRBD1. This CDR3 is built from 17 residues. Germline loops: CDR1 DFQATT, CDR2 SNEGSKA (reference sequence). Losses at the gene ends were 1 base for V and 0 bases for J; bases not matched to a gene: 9. The CDR3 nucleotides read TGCAGTGCTAGAGGACAGGGTGGAACTTATAGCAATCAGCCCCAGCATTTT. It translates to CSARGQGGTYSNQPQHF.

This clonotype was seen many times. J is TRBJ1-6 and V is TRBV28; D is ambiguous. CDR1 and CDR2 (germline): MDHEN, SYDVKM. V lost 10 bases and J lost 8, with 12 bases in between. There are 12 residues in the CDR3. Written as DNA, the CDR3 is TGTGCCACCCTGGACTGGGATTCACCCCTCCACTTT. This translates into CATLDWDSPLHF.

The CDR3 sequence: CASSLHRGDPYEQYF. CDR3 bases: TGTGCCAGCAGCTTACACCGGGGGGACCCCTACGAGCAGTACTTC. The chain has TRBV7-8 and TRBJ2-7; 7 bases align to TRBD2. The CDR3 is 15 residues long. Germline CDR1 is SGHVS and CDR2 is FQNEAQ. V lost 2 bases to trimming and J lost 2 bases; unmatched junction nucleotides: 6.

This clonotype was recorded many times. The chain has TRBV7-3 and TRBJ2-2; 7 bases map to TRBD1. The CDR3 contains 17 residues. Germline CDR1 and CDR2: SGHTA and FQGTGA. After removal of 5 bases from V and 2 bases from J, the junction contained 11 bases not matched to a gene. The DNA for the CDR3 is TGTGCCAGCAGCCTTCACGCGAAGGGGGCTAACACCGGGGAGCTGTTTTTT. Translated, it gives CASSLHAKGANTGELFF.